Listed here is a single TCR beta chain. The target antigen is unknown. By flow cytometry, patients selected for sequencing had shown an expansion of CD8+CD57+ cells. By the time of blood sampling, patients had still received no therapy. The data belong to a study of CD8+CD57+ T cells in acquired aplastic anemia. Profiling of TCR beta VDJ combinations and CDR3 sequences used genomic DNA as template. TCRdb re-called the reads through MiXCR, storing one row per CDR3 protein. Among over 150,000 distinct CDR3 sequences listed, approximately 52% were seen once. Deletions cut 0 bases from V and 2 bases from J, with 28 bases between. This CDR3 has 21 amino acids. Germline CDR1 reads LNHNV; CDR2 reads YYDKDF (reference sequence). Study-wide results and caveats: Comparison of patients with controls identified about 27 shared CD8+ CDR3 sequences. Controls and patients did not differ significantly in CD8+ Simpson's diversity.

The rearrangement links TRBV15 to TRBJ1-2; a weak D match, TRBD1 (5 bases). The specimen was sorted CD4+, CD8+, or CD8+CD57+ T cells (not recorded which) from PBMCs. This receptor was obtained from a human donor with aplastic anemia. CDR3 loop: CATSRDRVHGVGTARNYGYTF. CDR3 in DNA: TGTGCCACCAGCAGAGATAGGGTACATGGGGTTGGGACCGCGAGGAACTATGGCTACACCTTC.